The rows below give T cell receptor beta chains drawn from one sample of a study of monozygotic twins with inflammatory bowel disease. TCRdb reprocessed the 5' RACE reads; each CDR3 protein has one entry and no DNA is given. The sample data list over 90,000 distinct CDR3 sequences. Sequencing was performed on blood. These TCRs come from a human donor with ulcerative colitis or Crohn's disease, or a healthy co-twin of an affected twin (not recorded which). Each CDR3 is given with its conserved first and last residue. Each record gives: V gene, J gene, CDR3 protein.

TRBV12-3/TRBV12-4	TRBJ1-5	CASGSNSPNQPQHF
TRBV30	TRBJ2-7	CAWLPSPPNYEQYF
TRBV18	TRBJ1-4	CASSPYTTNEKLFF
TRBV7-2	TRBJ2-1	CASSFYGPSGGARYNEQFF
TRBV4-3	TRBJ2-3	CASSQLDRSTDTQYF
TRBV20-1	TRBJ1-6	CSARVGVKSPLHF
TRBV3-1	TRBJ2-1	CASSQVELRLAGGTDNEQFF
TRBV5-1	TRBJ2-2	CASVPGQTYTGELFF
TRBV27	TRBJ1-5	CASSPRTVDQPQHF
TRBV20-1	TRBJ2-2	CSARDRGRAANTGELFF
TRBV10-3	TRBJ1-5	CAISITGGRQPQHF
TRBV20-1	TRBJ2-7	CSARAYPEVTPSYEQYF
TRBV6-5	TRBJ2-7	CASSYSPKDLAGVYEQYF
TRBV11-2	TRBJ1-2	CASSLQRGGPTTNYGYTF
TRBV11-2	TRBJ2-2	CASSGQTNTGELFF
TRBV18	TRBJ2-7	CASSSTPGRNSYEQYF
TRBV5-6	TRBJ2-5	CASSLGVNQETQYF
TRBV15	TRBJ2-5	CATSRDLGKETQYF
TRBV6-5	TRBJ2-1	CASSFHPNEQFF
TRBV10-2	TRBJ1-2	CASRNTGTGGFGYTF
TRBV5-1	TRBJ2-3	CASSGEDSVRDTQYF
TRBV6-2/TRBV6-3	TRBJ2-1	CASSFFSGQGYNEQFF
TRBV7-2	TRBJ2-7	CASSKNRDEQYF
TRBV30	TRBJ2-1	CAWEAGTRYNEQFF
TRBV20-1	TRBJ1-2	CSAEGGQLYGYTF